The sample holds a few counts of the clone carrying this T cell receptor (beta chain). Its antigen is currently unknown. Described treatment: approximately 10-day PBMC culture with coronavirus spike peptide pools or control peptides (ViraFEST assay). After being plated at fewer than 2.5 million per well, PBMCs were cultured with 10 IU/ml IL-2 and roughly 9.8 ug/ml peptide pools. The sample originates from a study of vaccination and CD4 T cells after COVID-19. Across the study: The cells were exposed to overlapping spike peptides originating from SARS-CoV-2, HCoV-NL63, HCoV-OC43 and HCoV-229E for stimulation. General study findings and limits: Among those convalescent, a median approximately 83% of reactive clones emerged solely post-vaccination. Median numbers of SARS-CoV-2-reactive clonotypes increased from 21 to 38 (not a significant change).

Sequencing of cultured CD4+ T cell DNA used the Oncomine TCR Beta short-read assay. A single record per CDR3 protein comes from TCRdb applying MiXCR to the PCR reads. The profile shows 15,000 or so distinct CDR3 sequences, 35% to 50% of them singletons. The V end lost 3 bases, the J end lost 2 bases, and 11 bases lay between the germline ends. Germline V lookup: CDR1 DFQATT, CDR2 SNEGSKA (reference sequence). The length of the CDR3 is 13 residues. This chain joins TRBV20-1 and TRBJ2-7, with D perhaps TRBD1 or TRBD2 (6 bases each). This clonotype originated in a human donor who had recovered from COVID-19. The sequencing used CD4+ T cells from blood, cultured in vitro, collected before SARS-CoV-2 vaccination. The CDR3 DNA reads as TGCAGTGCTAGCAAAGGGGGGCCCTACGAGCAGTACTTC. It encodes CSASKGGPYEQYF.